This T cell receptor (beta chain) came from a study of blood T cell repertoires in COVID-19. About the study: Collection of acute and convalescent COVID-19 samples took place in the United States, Italy and Spain. PBMCs, B-cell-depleted T cells, or T cells provided the cDNA or gDNA that made up the material.

Germline values: CDR1 ENHRY, CDR2 SYGVKD. The germline V and J ends were trimmed by 0 bases and 13 bases, with 10 bases remaining between them. The CDR3 has 11 amino acids. Authors' processing steps: The authors estimated nucleated cell counts from reference gene primer amplification. The data were produced by immunoSEQ multiplex PCR, yet TCRdb's version contains in-frame clones alone and is incomplete. V and J calls plus clone size are reproduced from that table; the DNA served to infer D and trimming. The sample has around 38,000 clones, roughly 87% seen once. The rearrangement joins TRBV10-3 to TRBJ2-7; a possible D gene is TRBD2 (5 bases). The source of this sequence is a human donor in a cohort sampled during active COVID-19. The specimen sequenced was peripheral blood. The CDR3 region has the DNA TGTGCCATCAGTGAGTCGAGGGTTAGCTACTTC. Translated, it gives CAISESRVSYF.